This is a list of T cell receptor beta chains from one sample in a study of OX40 agonist ivuxolimab in advanced cancers. TCRdb keeps only in-frame clones here, not all; method: immunoSEQ multiplex PCR. Among around 61,000 clones listed, approximately 82% were seen once. The source material was CD4+ or CD8+ T cells sorted from blood, sampled in a trial of the OX40 agonist ivuxolimab. The receptors here all came from an adult with an advanced solid tumor such as melanoma, head and neck, liver or kidney cancer. CDR3s include the opening cysteine and the closing phenylalanine or tryptophan. D genes are given only for firm matches. Clone size appears in some rows only: once, few, many, or a class for an expanded clone.

J gene: TRBJ1-3; D gene: -; V gene: TRBV6-5; clone size: -; CDR3 protein: CASSYLTVPAGNTIYF; CDR3 DNA: TGTGCCAGCAGTTACCTTACAGTACCCGCTGGAAACACCATATATTTT
J gene: TRBJ1-6; D gene: TRBD1; V gene: TRBV19; clone size: -; CDR3 protein: CASSGQGGSPLHF; CDR3 DNA: TGTGCCAGCTCGGGACAGGGTGGATCACCCCTCCACTTT
J gene: TRBJ2-1; D gene: -; V gene: TRBV18; clone size: few; CDR3 protein: CASSEGQSSYNEQFF; CDR3 DNA: TGTGCCAGCTCAGAAGGACAGAGCTCCTACAATGAGCAGTTCTTC
J gene: TRBJ2-7; D gene: -; V gene: TRBV6-1; clone size: -; CDR3 protein: CASSEGDWTSYEQYF; CDR3 DNA: TGTGCCAGCAGTGAAGGAGACTGGACCTCCTACGAGCAGTACTTC
J gene: TRBJ2-1; D gene: -; V gene: TRBV18; clone size: once; CDR3 protein: CASSARVLGGDNEQFF; CDR3 DNA: TGTGCCAGCTCAGCACGGGTTTTGGGCGGCGACAATGAGCAGTTCTTC
J gene: TRBJ1-6; D gene: -; V gene: TRBV27; clone size: -; CDR3 protein: CASSLGSYNSPLHF; CDR3 DNA: TGTGCCAGCAGTTTGGGGTCCTATAATTCACCCCTCCACTTT
J gene: TRBJ2-7; D gene: -; V gene: TRBV5-8; clone size: once; CDR3 protein: CASSKTGTSYEQYF; CDR3 DNA: TGTGCCAGCAGTAAAACCGGGACATCCTACGAGCAGTACTTC
J gene: TRBJ2-1; D gene: TRBD1; V gene: TRBV7-7; clone size: -; CDR3 protein: CASSSGQDNEQFF; CDR3 DNA: TGTGCTAGCAGCTCGGGACAGGACAATGAGCAGTTCTTC
J gene: TRBJ1-1; D gene: TRBD1; V gene: TRBV19; clone size: -; CDR3 protein: CASSPGDRGNTEAFF; CDR3 DNA: TGTGCCAGTAGTCCCGGGGACAGGGGAAACACTGAAGCTTTCTTT
J gene: TRBJ1-6; D gene: TRBD1; V gene: TRBV19; clone size: -; CDR3 protein: CASTRTGSSYNSPLHF; CDR3 DNA: TGTGCCAGTACCCGGACAGGGAGCTCCTATAATTCACCCCTCCACTTT
J gene: TRBJ1-3; D gene: -; V gene: TRBV5-6; clone size: once; CDR3 protein: CASSLSSRGNTIYF; CDR3 DNA: TGTGCCAGCAGCTTGAGCTCGCGAGGAAACACCATATATTTT
J gene: TRBJ1-1; D gene: -; V gene: TRBV6-5; clone size: -; CDR3 protein: CASVATPGMNTEAFF; CDR3 DNA: TGTGCCAGCGTCGCGACCCCGGGGATGAACACTGAAGCTTTCTTT
J gene: TRBJ1-1; D gene: -; V gene: TRBV9; clone size: -; CDR3 protein: CASSGGVSNTEAFF; CDR3 DNA: TGTGCCAGCAGCGGAGGGGTTTCGAACACTGAAGCTTTCTTT
J gene: TRBJ1-6; D gene: -; V gene: TRBV21-1; clone size: -; CDR3 protein: CATPPLSQGGNSPLHF; CDR3 DNA: TGTGCCACCCCACCCCTGAGCCAGGGCGGAAATTCACCCCTCCACTTT
J gene: TRBJ2-1; D gene: TRBD2; V gene: TRBV18; clone size: -; CDR3 protein: CASSSDLAGGDLYNEQFF; CDR3 DNA: TGTGCCAGCTCTTCGGATCTAGCGGGAGGGGACCTATACAATGAGCAGTTCTTC
J gene: TRBJ2-3; D gene: TRBD1; V gene: TRBV9; clone size: -; CDR3 protein: CASSVRQGYTDTQYF; CDR3 DNA: TGTGCCAGCAGCGTAAGACAGGGATACACAGATACGCAGTATTTT
J gene: TRBJ2-7; D gene: TRBD2; V gene: TRBV5-1; clone size: -; CDR3 protein: CASSLVVAGSYEQYF; CDR3 DNA: TGCGCCAGCAGCTTGGTGGTAGCGGGCTCCTACGAGCAGTACTTC
J gene: TRBJ2-4; D gene: -; V gene: TRBV7-3; clone size: -; CDR3 protein: CASSSNRLDIQYF; CDR3 DNA: TGTGCCAGCAGCTCAAATCGGTTGGACATTCAGTACTTC
J gene: TRBJ2-7; D gene: -; V gene: TRBV5-1; clone size: -; CDR3 protein: CASSLAGARYEQYF; CDR3 DNA: TGCGCCAGCAGCTTGGCGGGGGCGCGGTACGAGCAGTACTTC
J gene: TRBJ2-7; D gene: -; V gene: TRBV12-1; clone size: few; CDR3 protein: CASSFEDQGVWSYEQYF; CDR3 DNA: TGTGCCAGCAGCTTTGAGGACCAGGGAGTTTGGAGTTACGAGCAGTACTTC
J gene: TRBJ1-1; D gene: -; V gene: TRBV2; clone size: -; CDR3 protein: CASSDGGHWNTEAFF; CDR3 DNA: TGTGCCAGCAGTGATGGTGGACACTGGAACACTGAAGCTTTCTTT
J gene: TRBJ1-4; D gene: TRBD1; V gene: TRBV10-1; clone size: -; CDR3 protein: CASGQGNEKLFF; CDR3 DNA: TGCGCCAGCGGACAGGGTAATGAAAAACTGTTTTTT
J gene: TRBJ1-1; D gene: -; V gene: TRBV30; clone size: -; CDR3 protein: CAWSPSLVGEAFF; CDR3 DNA: TGTGCCTGGAGTCCCTCCTTAGTTGGGGAAGCTTTCTTT
J gene: TRBJ1-2; D gene: -; V gene: TRBV5-5; clone size: -; CDR3 protein: CASSFRMGEVNGYTF; CDR3 DNA: TGTGCCAGCAGCTTCAGGATGGGAGAAGTGAATGGCTACACCTTC
J gene: TRBJ1-3; D gene: -; V gene: TRBV5-4; clone size: once; CDR3 protein: CASSLALSSGNTIYF; CDR3 DNA: TGTGCCAGCAGCTTAGCCCTGAGCTCTGGAAACACCATATATTTT
J gene: TRBJ1-5; D gene: -; V gene: TRBV7-2; clone size: few; CDR3 protein: CASSPNPLAPQHF; CDR3 DNA: TGTGCCAGCAGCCCCAACCCACTCGCACCCCAGCATTTT
J gene: TRBJ1-2; D gene: -; V gene: TRBV20-1; clone size: -; CDR3 protein: CSPRGYTF; CDR3 DNA: TGCAGTCCCCGGGGCTACACCTTC
J gene: TRBJ2-5; D gene: TRBD1; V gene: TRBV19; clone size: -; CDR3 protein: CASSMWTGGRTETQYF; CDR3 DNA: TGTGCCAGTAGTATGTGGACAGGGGGACGGACGGAGACCCAGTACTTC
J gene: TRBJ2-3; D gene: -; V gene: TRBV21-1; clone size: once; CDR3 protein: CASSRGLAGGITDTQYF; CDR3 DNA: TGTGCCAGCAGCAGAGGACTAGCGGGGGGGATCACAGATACGCAGTATTTT
J gene: TRBJ2-7; D gene: -; V gene: TRBV9; clone size: -; CDR3 protein: CASSSRDKLRGEQYF; CDR3 DNA: TGTGCCAGCAGCTCACGGGACAAACTGAGGGGCGAGCAGTACTTC
J gene: TRBJ2-7; D gene: -; V gene: TRBV6-1; clone size: -; CDR3 protein: CASSEGRGYTRHYEQYF; CDR3 DNA: TGTGCCAGCAGTGAAGGACGGGGATACACACGACACTACGAGCAGTACTTC
J gene: TRBJ1-2; D gene: -; V gene: TRBV19; clone size: -; CDR3 protein: CASSSPGYGYTF; CDR3 DNA: TGTGCCAGTAGTTCGCCCGGCTATGGCTACACCTTC
J gene: TRBJ1-2; D gene: -; V gene: TRBV11-3; clone size: -; CDR3 protein: CASSPGNNYGYTF; CDR3 DNA: TGTGCCAGCAGCCCAGGGAATAACTATGGCTACACCTTC
J gene: TRBJ2-3; D gene: -; V gene: TRBV9; clone size: -; CDR3 protein: CASSPQLTSTDTQYF; CDR3 DNA: TGTGCCAGCAGCCCACAGCTTACTAGCACAGATACGCAGTATTTT
J gene: TRBJ2-7; D gene: -; V gene: TRBV11-1; clone size: -; CDR3 protein: CASSFLGLAPTYEQYF; CDR3 DNA: TGTGCCAGCAGCTTTTTGGGGCTAGCGCCTACCTACGAGCAGTACTTC
J gene: TRBJ1-4; D gene: TRBD1; V gene: TRBV28; clone size: -; CDR3 protein: CASSFADRANEKLFF; CDR3 DNA: TGTGCCAGCAGTTTCGCGGACAGGGCTAATGAAAAACTGTTTTTT
J gene: TRBJ1-1; D gene: -; V gene: TRBV18; clone size: -; CDR3 protein: CASSPSGDTEAFF; CDR3 DNA: TGTGCCAGCTCACCATCCGGGGACACTGAAGCTTTCTTT
J gene: TRBJ2-3; D gene: -; V gene: TRBV10-3; clone size: -; CDR3 protein: CAISEVTRADTQYF; CDR3 DNA: TGTGCCATCAGTGAAGTAACCCGAGCAGATACGCAGTATTTT
J gene: TRBJ1-5; D gene: -; V gene: TRBV30; clone size: -; CDR3 protein: CAWGRGWAQPQHF; CDR3 DNA: TGTGCCTGGGGTAGGGGGTGGGCTCAGCCCCAGCATTTT
J gene: TRBJ2-7; D gene: -; V gene: TRBV13; clone size: -; CDR3 protein: CASSLTGGPYEQYF; CDR3 DNA: TGTGCCAGCAGCTTGACGGGTGGACCCTACGAGCAGTACTTC
J gene: TRBJ2-4; D gene: TRBD2; V gene: TRBV4-2; clone size: few; CDR3 protein: CASSQGSGGDIQYF; CDR3 DNA: TGTGCCAGCAGCCAAGGTAGCGGGGGTGACATTCAGTACTTC
J gene: TRBJ1-6; D gene: -; V gene: TRBV6-4; clone size: -; CDR3 protein: CASSEDGDNSPLHF; CDR3 DNA: TGTGCCAGCAGCGAGGACGGGGATAATTCACCCCTCCACTTT
J gene: TRBJ2-1; D gene: -; V gene: TRBV5-6; clone size: -; CDR3 protein: CASSLGQASYNEQFF; CDR3 DNA: TGTGCCAGCAGCTTGGGGCAGGCCTCCTACAATGAGCAGTTCTTC
J gene: TRBJ2-2; D gene: -; V gene: TRBV4-1; clone size: -; CDR3 protein: CASSQRKKQGGGELFF; CDR3 DNA: TGCGCCAGCAGCCAGAGAAAAAAACAGGGTGGGGGGGAGCTGTTTTTT